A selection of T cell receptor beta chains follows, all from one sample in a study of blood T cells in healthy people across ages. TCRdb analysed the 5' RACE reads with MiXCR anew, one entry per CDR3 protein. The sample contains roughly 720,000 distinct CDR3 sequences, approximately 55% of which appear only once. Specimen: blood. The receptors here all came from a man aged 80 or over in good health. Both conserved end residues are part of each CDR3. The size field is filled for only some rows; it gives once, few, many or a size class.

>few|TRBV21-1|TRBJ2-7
CASSKGDRPYRHSSYEQYF
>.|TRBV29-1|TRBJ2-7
CSVELGQGYHEQYF
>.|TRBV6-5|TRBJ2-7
CASSYDLGGSGHSYEQYF
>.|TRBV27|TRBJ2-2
CASSLSGPSNTGELFF
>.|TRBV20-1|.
CSARDPSAGEGEQYF
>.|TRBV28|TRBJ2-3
CAGTKSGGGPDTQYF
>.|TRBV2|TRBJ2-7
CASTDQGQGLGEQYF
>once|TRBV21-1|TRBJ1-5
CASSKPQPQHF
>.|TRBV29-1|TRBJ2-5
CSGTTMETQYF
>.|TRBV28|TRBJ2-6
CASGTVGANVLTF
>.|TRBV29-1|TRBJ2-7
CSVGGTGVQRERREQYF
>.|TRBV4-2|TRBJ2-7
CASSPQTGIGNEQYF
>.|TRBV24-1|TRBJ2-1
CATSDFSDRGRYNEQFF